The 3 T cell receptor beta chains presented below share a single source sample, sequenced in a study of blood T cell repertoires in COVID-19. Libraries were prepared by immunoSEQ multiplex PCR; TCRdb keeps only in-frame clonotypes and omits some of them. The top ten hold around a sixth of the sample, which has 250,000 to 350,000 clones, about 80% seen once. Sequencing was performed on peripheral blood. Receptor source: a person aged 65 to 79 with COVID-19, enrolled during active disease.

The chain recombines TRBV7-6 with TRBJ1-6, with a weak D call TRBD1 (6 bases). Germline V gene data show CDR1 as SGHVS and CDR2 as FNYEAQ. The ends were cut back, 2 bases at V and 5 bases at J, with 13 bases in the middle. The CDR3 spans 16 residues. DNA for the CDR3: TGTGCCAGCAGCTTAAGCGGGACACAAGATAATTCACCCCTCCACTTT. Protein product: CASSLSGTQDNSPLHF.

V is TRBV6-4 and J is TRBJ1-3, with TRBD1 as a possible D gene (6 bases). Germline CDR1 is MRHNA and CDR2 is SNTAGT. The V end was cut by 9 bases, the J end by 0 bases, with 15 bases between. This CDR3 has 15 amino acids. CDR3 bases: TGTGCCAGTCTTCCGGGGGGCGACTCTGGAAACACCATATATTTT. Translating gives CASLPGGDSGNTIYF.

The chain carries TRBV12-3 or TRBV12-4 and TRBJ1-1; the match to TRBD1 covers 8 bases. The V segment lost 6 bases and the J segment 8 bases; nucleotides outside the gene matches: 5. The CDR3 runs 12 residues. The CDR3 DNA sequence: TGTGCCAGCAGGGGGACAGGCGCAGAAGCTTTCTTT. It translates to CASRGTGAEAFF.